This T cell receptor beta chain was identified in a study of shared clonotypes between healthy human individuals. Study overall: The study drew on two women and a few men aged 18 to 49 as donors. Three plates were used per donor for CD4 naive, three for CD4 memory, two for CD8 naive and one for CD8 memory.

Generated by immunoSEQ multiplex PCR, the TCRdb table keeps only in-frame clones and is missing some. This sample carries roughly 2.5 million clones, around nine tenths of them seen once, and the ten largest clones take over 0.12%. Trimming at V came to 6 bases and at J to 4 bases, leaving 3 bases not matched to a gene. Germline V lookup: CDR1 SNHLY, CDR2 FYNNEI. This CDR3 comprises 14 residues. As for this clone: In the same sample, other DNA sequences code for this CDR3.

The donors, healthy adults who were HIV-negative, had experienced no recent acute infections or vaccinations. The sample taken for sequencing was naive CD4+ T cells sorted from blood. Subset noted: CD45RA+ positively selected. The sequence was obtained from a man aged 18 to 29 in good health. The chain carries TRBV2 and TRBJ1-4; 9 bases fit TRBD1. CDR3 amino acids: CASRPGQGNEKLFF. CDR3 nucleotides: TGTGCCAGCAGGCCGGGACAGGGTAATGAAAAACTGTTTTTT.